This note documents a single TCR beta chain sequence. The junction departs from the called germline gene at one end, perhaps through a read error. The sample belongs to a study of T cells after yellow fever vaccination. MiXCR was run by TCRdb on the 5' RACE reads, yielding one entry per CDR3 protein. The sample has just under 600,000 distinct CDR3 sequences, roughly 12% seen once. The CDR3 has 16 amino acids. Germline V gene sequence: CDR1 SGHTA, CDR2 FQGNSA. The gene calls are TRBV7-2 and TRBJ2-1, with D perhaps being TRBD1 or TRBD2 (6 bases each). This TCR came from a man aged 25 to 40 who received the YFV17D yellow fever vaccine. This sample comprised PBMCs, obtained on the day of the yellow fever booster vaccination. CDR3 nucleotides: TGTGCCAGCAGCTTAGTAGGGGGGTCCTCCGGCAATCAGCAGTTCTTC. Amino acids: CASSLVGGSSGNQQFF.